This TCR beta chain comes out of a study of blood T cell repertoires in COVID-19. Study-level information: Researchers got acute and convalescent COVID-19 samples from the United States, Italy and Spain.

Sequenced by immunoSEQ multiplex PCR; TCRdb stores in-frame clones only, minus some. This repertoire shows about 310,000 clones, about 91% found once; its top ten account for 8.9%. This TCR came from a woman aged 18-29 years who had recovered from COVID-19. The sample consisted of PBMCs or T cells enriched from blood (not recorded which).

The CDR3 sequence: CAWSHNLDYYSYNEQFF. The DNA for the CDR3 is TGTGCCTGGAGCCACAACCTCGACTACTACTCCTACAATGAGCAGTTCTTC. V is TRBV30 and J is TRBJ2-1; TRBD2 might be the D (5 bases). The CDR3 has 17 residues. The V gene's germline CDR1 is GTSNPN and CDR2 SVGIG (reference sequence). V shed 3 bases and J shed 0 bases, with 18 bases lying between them.